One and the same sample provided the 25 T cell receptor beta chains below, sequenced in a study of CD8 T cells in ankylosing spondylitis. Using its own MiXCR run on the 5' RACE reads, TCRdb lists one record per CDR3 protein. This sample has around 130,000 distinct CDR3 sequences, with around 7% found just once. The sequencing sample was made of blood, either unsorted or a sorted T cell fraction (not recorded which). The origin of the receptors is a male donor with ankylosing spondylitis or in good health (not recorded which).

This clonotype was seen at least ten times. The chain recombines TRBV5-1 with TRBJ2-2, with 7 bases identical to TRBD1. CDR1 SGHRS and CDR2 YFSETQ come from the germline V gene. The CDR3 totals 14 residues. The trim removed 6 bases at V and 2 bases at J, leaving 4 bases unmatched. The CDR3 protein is CASTGTANTGELFF. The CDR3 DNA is TGCGCCAGCACCGGGACAGCTAACACCGGGGAGCTGTTTTTT.

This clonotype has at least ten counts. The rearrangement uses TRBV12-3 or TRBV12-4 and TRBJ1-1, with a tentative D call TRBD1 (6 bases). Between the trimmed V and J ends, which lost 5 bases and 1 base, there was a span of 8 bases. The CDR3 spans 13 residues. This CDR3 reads CASSLQGNTEAFF. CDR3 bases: TGTGCCAGCAGTCTACAGGGGAACACTGAAGCTTTCTTT.

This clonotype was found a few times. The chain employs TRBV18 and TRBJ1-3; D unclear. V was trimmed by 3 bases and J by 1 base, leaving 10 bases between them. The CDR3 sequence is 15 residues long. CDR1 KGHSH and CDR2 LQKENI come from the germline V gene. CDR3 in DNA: TGTGCCAGCTCACCGACGGCGGCATCTGGAAACACCATATATTTT. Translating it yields CASSPTAASGNTIYF. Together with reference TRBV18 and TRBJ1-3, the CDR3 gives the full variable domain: NAGVMQNPRHLVRRRGQEARLRCSPMKGHSHVYWYRQLPEEGLKFMVYLQKENIIDESGMPKERFSAEFPKEGPSILRIQQVVRGDSAAYFCASSPTAASGNTIYFGEGSWLTVV.

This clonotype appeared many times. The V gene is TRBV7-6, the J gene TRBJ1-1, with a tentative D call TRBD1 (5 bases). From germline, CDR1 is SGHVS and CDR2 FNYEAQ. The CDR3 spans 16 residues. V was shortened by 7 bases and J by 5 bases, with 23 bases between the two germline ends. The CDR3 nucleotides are TGTGCCAGCACCGAGTGGTCGGTGGGACGGGTAACTGAAGCTTTCTTT. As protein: CASTEWSVGRVTEAFF.

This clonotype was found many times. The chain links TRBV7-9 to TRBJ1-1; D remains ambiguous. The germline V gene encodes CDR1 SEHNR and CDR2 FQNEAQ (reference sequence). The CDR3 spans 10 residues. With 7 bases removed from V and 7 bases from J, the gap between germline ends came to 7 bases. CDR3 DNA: TGTGCCAGCAACCTAGGTGAAGCTTTCTTT. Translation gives CASNLGEAFF.

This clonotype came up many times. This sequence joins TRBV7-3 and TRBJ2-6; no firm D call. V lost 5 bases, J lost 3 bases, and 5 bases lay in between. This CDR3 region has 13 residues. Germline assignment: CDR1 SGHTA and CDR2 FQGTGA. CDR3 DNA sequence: TGTGCCAGCAGCCCTTTTGGGGCCAACGTCCTGACTTTC. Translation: CASSPFGANVLTF.

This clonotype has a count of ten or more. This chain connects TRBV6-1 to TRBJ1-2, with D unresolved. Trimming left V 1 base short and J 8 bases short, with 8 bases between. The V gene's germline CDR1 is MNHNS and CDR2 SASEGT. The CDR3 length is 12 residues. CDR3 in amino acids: CASSEGPVGYTF. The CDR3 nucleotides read TGTGCCAGCAGTGAAGGTCCAGTCGGCTACACCTTC.

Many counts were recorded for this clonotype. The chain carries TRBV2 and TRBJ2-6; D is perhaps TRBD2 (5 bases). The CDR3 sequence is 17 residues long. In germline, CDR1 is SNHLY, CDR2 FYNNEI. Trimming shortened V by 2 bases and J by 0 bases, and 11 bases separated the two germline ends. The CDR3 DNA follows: TGTGCCAGCAGTGAATGGAGCGGTAGCTCTGGGGCCAACGTCCTGACTTTC. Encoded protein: CASSEWSGSSGANVLTF.

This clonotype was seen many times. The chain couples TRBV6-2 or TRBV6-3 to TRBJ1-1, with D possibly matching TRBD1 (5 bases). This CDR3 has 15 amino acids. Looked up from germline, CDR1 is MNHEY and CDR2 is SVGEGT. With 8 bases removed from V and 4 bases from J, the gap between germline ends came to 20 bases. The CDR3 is CASFPGPLPGTEAFF. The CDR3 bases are TGTGCCAGCTTTCCGGGACCACTCCCGGGCACTGAAGCTTTCTTT.

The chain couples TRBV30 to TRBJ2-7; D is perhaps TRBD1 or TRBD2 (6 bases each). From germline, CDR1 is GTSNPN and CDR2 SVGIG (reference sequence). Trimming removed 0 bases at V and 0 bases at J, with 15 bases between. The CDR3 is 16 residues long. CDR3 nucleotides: TGTGCCTGGAGTGTAGGGGGAGCGGGCGTCTCCTACGAGCAGTACTTC. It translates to CAWSVGGAGVSYEQYF.

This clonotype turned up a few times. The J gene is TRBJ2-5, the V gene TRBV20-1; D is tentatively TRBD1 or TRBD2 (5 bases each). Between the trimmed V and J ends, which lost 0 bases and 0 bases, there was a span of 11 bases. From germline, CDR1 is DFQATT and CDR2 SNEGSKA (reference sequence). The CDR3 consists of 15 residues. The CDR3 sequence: CSARDRDLNQETQYF. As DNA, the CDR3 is TGCAGTGCTAGAGATAGGGACCTAAACCAAGAGACCCAGTACTTC.

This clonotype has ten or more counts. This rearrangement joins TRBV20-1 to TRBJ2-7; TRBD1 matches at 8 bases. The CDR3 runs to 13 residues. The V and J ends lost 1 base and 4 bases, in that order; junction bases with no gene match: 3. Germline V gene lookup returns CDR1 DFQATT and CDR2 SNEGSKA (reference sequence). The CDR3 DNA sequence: TGCAGTGCTAGAGGACAGGGGTTTTACGAGCAGTACTTC. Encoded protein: CSARGQGFYEQYF.

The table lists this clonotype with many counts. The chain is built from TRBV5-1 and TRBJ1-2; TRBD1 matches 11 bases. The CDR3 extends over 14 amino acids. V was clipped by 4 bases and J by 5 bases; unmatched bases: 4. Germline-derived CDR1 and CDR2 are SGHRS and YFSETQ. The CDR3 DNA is TGCGCCAGCAGCACCGGGACAGGGGGATATGGCTACACCTTC. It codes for CASSTGTGGYGYTF.

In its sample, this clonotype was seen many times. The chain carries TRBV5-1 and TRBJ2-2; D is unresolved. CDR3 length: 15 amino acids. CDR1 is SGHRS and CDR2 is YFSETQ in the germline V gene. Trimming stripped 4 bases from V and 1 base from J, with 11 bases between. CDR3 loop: CASSPGLGNTGELFF. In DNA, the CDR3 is TGCGCCAGCAGCCCGGGCCTAGGGAACACCGGGGAGCTGTTTTTT.

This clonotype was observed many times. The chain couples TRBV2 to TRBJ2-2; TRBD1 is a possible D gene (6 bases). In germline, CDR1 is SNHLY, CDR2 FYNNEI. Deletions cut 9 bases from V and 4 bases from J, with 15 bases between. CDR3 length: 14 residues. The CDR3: CARGGGHSTGELFF. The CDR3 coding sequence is TGTGCCAGGGGTGGGGGCCACAGCACCGGGGAGCTGTTTTTT. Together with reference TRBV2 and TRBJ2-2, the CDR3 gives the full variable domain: EPEVTQTPSHQVTQMGQEVILRCVPISNHLYFYWYRQILGQKVEFLVSFYNNEISEKSEIFDDQFSVERPDGSNFTLKIRSTKLEDSAMYFCARGGGHSTGELFFGEGSRLTVL.

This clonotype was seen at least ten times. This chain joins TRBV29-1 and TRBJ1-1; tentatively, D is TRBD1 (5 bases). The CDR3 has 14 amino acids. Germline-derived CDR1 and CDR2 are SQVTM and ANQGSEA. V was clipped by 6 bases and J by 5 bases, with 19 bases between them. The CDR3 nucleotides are TGCAGCGTACCGGGGGGGGTATTGAGAACTGAAGCTTTCTTT. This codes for CSVPGGVLRTEAFF.

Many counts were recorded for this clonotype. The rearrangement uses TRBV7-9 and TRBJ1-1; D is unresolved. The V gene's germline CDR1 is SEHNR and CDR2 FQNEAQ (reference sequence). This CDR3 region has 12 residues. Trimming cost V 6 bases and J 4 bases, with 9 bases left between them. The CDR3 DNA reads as TGTGCCAGCAGTCGGGTCGGCACTGAAGCTTTCTTT. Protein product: CASSRVGTEAFF.

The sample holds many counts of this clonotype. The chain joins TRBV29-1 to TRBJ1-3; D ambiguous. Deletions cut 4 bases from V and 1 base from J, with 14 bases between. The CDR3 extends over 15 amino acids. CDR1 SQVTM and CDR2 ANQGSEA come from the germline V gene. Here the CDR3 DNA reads TGCAGCGTTGTACTACCCACGAGGTCTGGAAACACCATATATTTT. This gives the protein CSVVLPTRSGNTIYF. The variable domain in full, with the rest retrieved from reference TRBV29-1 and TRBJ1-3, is SAVISQKPSRDICQRGTSLTIQCQVDSQVTMMFWYRQQPGQSLTLIATANQGSEATYESGFVIDKFPISRPNLTFSTLTVSNMSPEDSSIYLCSVVLPTRSGNTIYFGEGSWLTVV.

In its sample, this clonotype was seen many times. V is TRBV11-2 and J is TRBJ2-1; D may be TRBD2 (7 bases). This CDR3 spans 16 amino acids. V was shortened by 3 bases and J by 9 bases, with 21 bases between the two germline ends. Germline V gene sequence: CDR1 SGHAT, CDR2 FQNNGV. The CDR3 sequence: CASSFELGGPGFEQFF. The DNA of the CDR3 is TGTGCCAGCAGCTTTGAGTTGGGGGGGCCGGGGTTTGAGCAGTTCTTC. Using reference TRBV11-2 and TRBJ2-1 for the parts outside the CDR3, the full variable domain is EAGVAQSPRYKIIEKRQSVAFWCNPISGHATLYWYQQILGQGPKLLIQFQNNGVVDDSQLPKDRFSAERLKGVDSTLKIQPAKLEDSAVYLCASSFELGGPGFEQFFGPGTRLTVL.

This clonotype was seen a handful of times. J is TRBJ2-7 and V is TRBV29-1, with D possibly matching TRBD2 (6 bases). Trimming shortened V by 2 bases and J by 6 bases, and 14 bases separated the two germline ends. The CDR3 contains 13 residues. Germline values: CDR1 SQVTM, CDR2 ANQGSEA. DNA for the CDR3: TGCAGCGTTGAAAGGCTAGCGTCACGCGAGCAGTACTTC. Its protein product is CSVERLASREQYF.

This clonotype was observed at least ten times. CDR3 in DNA: TGCGCCAGCAGCTATGACTACGAGCAGTACTTC. Amino acids: CASSYDYEQYF. The chain combines TRBV5-1 with TRBJ2-7; no firm D call. The V gene's germline CDR1 is SGHRS and CDR2 YFSETQ. Trimming left V 3 bases short and J 3 bases short, with 4 bases between. The CDR3 spans 11 residues.

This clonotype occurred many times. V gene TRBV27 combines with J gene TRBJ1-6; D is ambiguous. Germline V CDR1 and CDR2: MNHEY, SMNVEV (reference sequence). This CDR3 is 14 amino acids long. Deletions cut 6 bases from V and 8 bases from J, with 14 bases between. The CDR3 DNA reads TGTGCCAGCAGCAACTTCCCTTCTGATTCACCCCTCCACTTT. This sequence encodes CASSNFPSDSPLHF.

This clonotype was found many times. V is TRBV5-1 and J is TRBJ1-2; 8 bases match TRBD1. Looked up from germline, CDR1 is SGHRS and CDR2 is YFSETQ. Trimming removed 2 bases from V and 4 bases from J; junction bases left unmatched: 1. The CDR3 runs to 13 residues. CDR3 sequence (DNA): TGCGCCAGCAGCTTAGACAGGGGCTATGGCTACACCTTC. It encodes CASSLDRGYGYTF.

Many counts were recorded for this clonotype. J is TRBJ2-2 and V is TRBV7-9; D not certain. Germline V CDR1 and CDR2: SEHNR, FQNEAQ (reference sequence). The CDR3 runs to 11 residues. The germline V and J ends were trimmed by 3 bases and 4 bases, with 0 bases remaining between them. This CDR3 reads CASSFTGELFF. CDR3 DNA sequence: TGTGCCAGCAGCTTCACCGGGGAGCTGTTTTTT. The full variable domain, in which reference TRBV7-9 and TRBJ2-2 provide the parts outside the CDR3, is DTGVSQNPRHKITKRGQNVTFRCDPISEHNRLYWYRQTLGQGPEFLTYFQNEAQLEKSRLLSDRFSAERPKGSFSTLEIQRTEQGDSAMYLCASSFTGELFFGEGSRLTVL.

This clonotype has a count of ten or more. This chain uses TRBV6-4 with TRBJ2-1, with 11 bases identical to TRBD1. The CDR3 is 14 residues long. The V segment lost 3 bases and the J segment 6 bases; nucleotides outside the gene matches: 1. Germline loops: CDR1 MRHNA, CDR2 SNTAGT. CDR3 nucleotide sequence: TGTGCCAGCAGTGAGGGGACAGGGGGCAATGAGCAGTTCTTC. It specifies CASSEGTGGNEQFF.